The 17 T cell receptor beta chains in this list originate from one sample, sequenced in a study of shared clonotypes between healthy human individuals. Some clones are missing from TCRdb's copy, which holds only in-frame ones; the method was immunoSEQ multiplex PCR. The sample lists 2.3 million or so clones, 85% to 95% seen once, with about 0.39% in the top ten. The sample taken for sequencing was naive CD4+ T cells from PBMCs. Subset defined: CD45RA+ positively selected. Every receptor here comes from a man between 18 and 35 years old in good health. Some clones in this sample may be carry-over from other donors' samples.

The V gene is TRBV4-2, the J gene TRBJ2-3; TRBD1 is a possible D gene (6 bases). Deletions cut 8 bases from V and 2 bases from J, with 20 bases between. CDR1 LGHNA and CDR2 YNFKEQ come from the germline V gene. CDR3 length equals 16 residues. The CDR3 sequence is CASAQGQGLFTDTQYF. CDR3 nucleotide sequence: TGTGCCAGCGCTCAGGGGCAGGGGCTCTTCACAGATACGCAGTATTTT.

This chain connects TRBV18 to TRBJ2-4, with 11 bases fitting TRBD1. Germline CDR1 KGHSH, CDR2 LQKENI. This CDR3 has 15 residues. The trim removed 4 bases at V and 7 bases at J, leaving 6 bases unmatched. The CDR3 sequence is CASSLGGQGVNIQYF. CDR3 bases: TGTGCCAGCTCACTTGGGGGACAGGGGGTGAACATTCAGTACTTC.

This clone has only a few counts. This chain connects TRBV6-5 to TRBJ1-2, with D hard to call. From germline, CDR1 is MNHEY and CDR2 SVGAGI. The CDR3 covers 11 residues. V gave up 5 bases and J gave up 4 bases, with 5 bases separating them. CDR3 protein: CASSNLYGYTF. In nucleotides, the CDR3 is TGTGCCAGCAGTAACCTCTATGGCTACACCTTC.

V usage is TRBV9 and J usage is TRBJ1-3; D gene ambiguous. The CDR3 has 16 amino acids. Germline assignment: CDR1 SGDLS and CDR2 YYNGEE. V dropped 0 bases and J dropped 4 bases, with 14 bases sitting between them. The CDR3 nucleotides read TGTGCCAGCAGCGTAGATGAGCGACTGGGAGGAAACACCATATATTTT. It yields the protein CASSVDERLGGNTIYF.

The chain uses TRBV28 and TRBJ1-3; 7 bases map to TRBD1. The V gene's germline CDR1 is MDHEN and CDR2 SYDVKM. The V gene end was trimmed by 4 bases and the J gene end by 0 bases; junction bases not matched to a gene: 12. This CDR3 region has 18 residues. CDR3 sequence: CASSSPRTGSLSGNTIYF. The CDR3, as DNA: TGTGCCAGCAGTTCCCCCAGGACAGGATCCCTCTCTGGAAACACCATATATTTT.

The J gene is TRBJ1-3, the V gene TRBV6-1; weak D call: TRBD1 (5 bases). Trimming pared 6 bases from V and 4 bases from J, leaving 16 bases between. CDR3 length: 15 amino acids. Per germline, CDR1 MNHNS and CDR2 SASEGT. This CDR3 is CASRAGRSNGNTIYF. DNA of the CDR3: TGTGCCAGCAGGGCGGGACGGAGTAACGGAAACACCATATATTTT.

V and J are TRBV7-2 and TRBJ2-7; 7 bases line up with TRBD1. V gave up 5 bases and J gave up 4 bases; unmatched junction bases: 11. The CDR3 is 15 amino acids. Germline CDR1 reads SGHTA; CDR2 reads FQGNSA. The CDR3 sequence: CASSAWTGTGYEQYF. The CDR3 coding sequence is TGTGCCAGCAGCGCCTGGACAGGTACAGGATACGAGCAGTACTTC.

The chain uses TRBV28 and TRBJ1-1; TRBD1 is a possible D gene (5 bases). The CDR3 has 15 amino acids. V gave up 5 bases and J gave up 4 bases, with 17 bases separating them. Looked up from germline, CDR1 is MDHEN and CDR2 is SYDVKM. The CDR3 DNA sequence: TGTGCCAGCAGTATTCCCGACAGTTTCGTCACTGAAGCTTTCTTT. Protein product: CASSIPDSFVTEAFF.

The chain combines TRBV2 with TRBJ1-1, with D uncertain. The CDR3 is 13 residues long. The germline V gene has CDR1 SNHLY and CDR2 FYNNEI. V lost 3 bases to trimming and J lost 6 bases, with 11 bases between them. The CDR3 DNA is TGTGCCAGCAGTGAGGAGAAAAGCGCTGAAGCTTTCTTT. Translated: CASSEEKSAEAFF.

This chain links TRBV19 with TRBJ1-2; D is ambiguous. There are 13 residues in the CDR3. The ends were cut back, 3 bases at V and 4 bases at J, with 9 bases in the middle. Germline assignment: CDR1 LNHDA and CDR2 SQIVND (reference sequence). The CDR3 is CASSISFLYGYTF. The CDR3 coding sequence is TGTGCCAGTAGTATCTCCTTCCTCTATGGCTACACCTTC.

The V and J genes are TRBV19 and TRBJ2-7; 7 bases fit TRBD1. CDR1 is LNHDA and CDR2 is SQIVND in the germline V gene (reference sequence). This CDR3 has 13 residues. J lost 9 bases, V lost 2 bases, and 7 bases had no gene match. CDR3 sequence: CASSITGVEGQYF. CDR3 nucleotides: TGTGCCAGTAGTATAACAGGGGTAGAAGGGCAGTACTTC.

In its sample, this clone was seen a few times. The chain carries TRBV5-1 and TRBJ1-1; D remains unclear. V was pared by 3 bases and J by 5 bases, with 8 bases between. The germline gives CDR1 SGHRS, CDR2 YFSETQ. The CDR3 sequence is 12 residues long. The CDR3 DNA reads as TGCGCCAGCAGCTCCTTAGGTACTGAAGCTTTCTTT. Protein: CASSSLGTEAFF.

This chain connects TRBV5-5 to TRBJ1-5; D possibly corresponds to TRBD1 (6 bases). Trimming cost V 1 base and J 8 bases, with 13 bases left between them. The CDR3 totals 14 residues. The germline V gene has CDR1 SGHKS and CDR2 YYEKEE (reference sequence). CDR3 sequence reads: CASSLNREGEPQHF. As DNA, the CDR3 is TGTGCCAGCAGCTTGAACAGAGAGGGGGAGCCCCAGCATTTT.

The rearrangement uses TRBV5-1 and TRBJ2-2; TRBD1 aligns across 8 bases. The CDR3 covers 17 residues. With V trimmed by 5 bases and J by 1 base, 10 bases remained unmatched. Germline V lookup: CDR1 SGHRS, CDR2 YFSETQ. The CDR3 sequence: CASRNLQGAQNTGELFF. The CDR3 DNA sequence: TGCGCCAGCAGGAATCTTCAGGGGGCCCAGAACACCGGGGAGCTGTTTTTT.

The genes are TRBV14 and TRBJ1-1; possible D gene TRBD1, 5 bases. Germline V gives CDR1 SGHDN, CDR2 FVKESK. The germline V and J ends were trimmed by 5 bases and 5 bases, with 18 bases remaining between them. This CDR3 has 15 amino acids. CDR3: CASSRTQGSGTEAFF. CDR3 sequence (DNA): TGTGCCAGCAGCAGGACCCAGGGTTCGGGGACTGAAGCTTTCTTT.

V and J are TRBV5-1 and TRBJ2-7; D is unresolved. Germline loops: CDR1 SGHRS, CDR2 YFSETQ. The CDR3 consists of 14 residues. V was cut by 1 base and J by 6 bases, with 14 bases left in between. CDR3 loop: CASSLSTIRGEQYF. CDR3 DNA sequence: TGCGCCAGCAGCTTGTCAACCATCCGTGGCGAGCAGTACTTC.

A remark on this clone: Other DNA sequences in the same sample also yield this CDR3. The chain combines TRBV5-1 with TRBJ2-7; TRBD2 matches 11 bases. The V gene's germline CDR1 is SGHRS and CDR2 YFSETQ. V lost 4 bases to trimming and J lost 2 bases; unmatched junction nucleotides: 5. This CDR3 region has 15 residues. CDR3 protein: CASSGGTSGAYEQYF. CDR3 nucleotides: TGCGCCAGCAGCGGAGGGACTAGCGGTGCCTACGAGCAGTACTTC. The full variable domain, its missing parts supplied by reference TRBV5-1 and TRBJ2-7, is KAGVTQTPRYLIKTRGQQVTLSCSPISGHRSVSWYQQTPGQGLQFLFEYFSETQRNKGNFPGRFSGRQFSNSRSEMNVSTLELGDSALYLCASSGGTSGAYEQYFGPGTRLTVT.